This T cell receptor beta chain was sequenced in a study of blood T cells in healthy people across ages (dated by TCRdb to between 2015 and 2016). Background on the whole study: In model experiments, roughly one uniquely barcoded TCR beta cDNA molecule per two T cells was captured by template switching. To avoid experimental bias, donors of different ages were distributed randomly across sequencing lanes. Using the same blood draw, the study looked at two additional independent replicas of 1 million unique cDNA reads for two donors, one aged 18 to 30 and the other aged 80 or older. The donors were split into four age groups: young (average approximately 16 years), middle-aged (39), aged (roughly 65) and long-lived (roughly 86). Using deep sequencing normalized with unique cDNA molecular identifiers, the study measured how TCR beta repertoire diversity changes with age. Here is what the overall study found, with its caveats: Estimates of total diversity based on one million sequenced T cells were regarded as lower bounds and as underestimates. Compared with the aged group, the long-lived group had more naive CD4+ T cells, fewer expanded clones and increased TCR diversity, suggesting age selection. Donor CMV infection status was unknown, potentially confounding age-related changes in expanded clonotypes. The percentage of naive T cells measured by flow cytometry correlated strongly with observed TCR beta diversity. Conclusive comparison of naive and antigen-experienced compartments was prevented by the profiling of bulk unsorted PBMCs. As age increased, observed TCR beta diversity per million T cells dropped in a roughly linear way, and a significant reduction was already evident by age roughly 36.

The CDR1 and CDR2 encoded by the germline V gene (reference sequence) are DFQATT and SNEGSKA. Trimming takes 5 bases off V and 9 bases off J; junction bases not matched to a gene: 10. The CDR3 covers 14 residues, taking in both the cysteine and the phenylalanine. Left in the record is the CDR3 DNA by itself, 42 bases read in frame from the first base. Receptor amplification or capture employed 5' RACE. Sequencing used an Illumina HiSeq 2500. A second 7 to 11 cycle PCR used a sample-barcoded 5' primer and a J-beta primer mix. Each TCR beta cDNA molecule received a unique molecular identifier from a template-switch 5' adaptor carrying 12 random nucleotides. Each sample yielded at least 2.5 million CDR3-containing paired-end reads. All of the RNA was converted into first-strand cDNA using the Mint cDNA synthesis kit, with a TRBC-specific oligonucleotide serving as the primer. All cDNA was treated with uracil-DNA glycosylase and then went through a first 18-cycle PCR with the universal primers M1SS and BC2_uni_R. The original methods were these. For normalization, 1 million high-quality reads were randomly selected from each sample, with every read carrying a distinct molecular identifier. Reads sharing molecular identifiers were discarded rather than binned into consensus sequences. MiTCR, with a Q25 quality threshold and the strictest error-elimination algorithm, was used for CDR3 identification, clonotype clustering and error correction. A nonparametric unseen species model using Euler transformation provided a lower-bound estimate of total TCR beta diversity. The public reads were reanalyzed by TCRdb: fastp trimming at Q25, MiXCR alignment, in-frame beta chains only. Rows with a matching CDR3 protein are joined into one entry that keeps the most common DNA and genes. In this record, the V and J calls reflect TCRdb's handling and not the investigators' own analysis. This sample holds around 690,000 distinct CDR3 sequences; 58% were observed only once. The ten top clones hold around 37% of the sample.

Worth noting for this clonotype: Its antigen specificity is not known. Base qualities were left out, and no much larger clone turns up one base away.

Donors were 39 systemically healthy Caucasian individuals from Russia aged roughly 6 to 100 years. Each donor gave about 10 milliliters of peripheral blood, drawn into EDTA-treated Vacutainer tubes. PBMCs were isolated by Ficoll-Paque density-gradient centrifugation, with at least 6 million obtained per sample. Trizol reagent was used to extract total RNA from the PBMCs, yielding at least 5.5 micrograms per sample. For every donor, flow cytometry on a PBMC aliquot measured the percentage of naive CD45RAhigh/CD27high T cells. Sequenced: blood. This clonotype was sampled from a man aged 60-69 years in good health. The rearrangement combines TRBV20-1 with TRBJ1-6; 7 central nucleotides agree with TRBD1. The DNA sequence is TGCAGTGCTCCAATCACAGGGGTTGGTTCACCCCTCCACTTT. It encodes CSAPITGVGSPLHF.